A selection of T cell receptor beta chains follows, all from one sample in a study of shared clonotypes between healthy human individuals. Here immunoSEQ multiplex PCR was the method, and the copy in TCRdb shows in-frame clones only, minus some. The data show around 1,100,000 clones, roughly 80% seen once. The sample consisted of memory CD4+ T cells from PBMCs. The receptor source for this set is a man aged 18-30 years in good health. Some clones in this sample may be carry-over from other donors' samples. CDR3s include the opening cysteine and the closing phenylalanine or tryptophan. D genes are given only for firm matches. Where a row states a size, it is once, few, many or the class of an expanded clone; other rows omit it.

>TRBD2|.|TRBJ2-7|TRBV28
CASSPRGTSGTYEQYF
TGTGCCAGCAGCCCCCGTGGGACTAGCGGAACCTACGAGCAGTACTTC
>.|.|TRBJ2-7|TRBV4-2
CASSRDFGYEQYF
TGTGCCAGCAGTCGGGACTTCGGCTACGAGCAGTACTTC
>.|.|TRBJ2-1|TRBV9
CASSVEGMDEQFF
TGTGCCAGCAGCGTAGAGGGGATGGATGAGCAGTTCTTC
>.|.|TRBJ2-3|TRBV5-1
CASSFGRTTGGDTQYF
TGCGCCAGCAGCTTCGGGCGAACCACCGGGGGAGATACGCAGTATTTT
>TRBD2|many|TRBJ2-7|TRBV11-2
CASSLMAGGSYEQYF
TGTGCCAGCAGCTTGATGGCGGGAGGGTCCTACGAGCAGTACTTC
>.|.|TRBJ1-1|TRBV6-5
CASSYSRTLQTGAFF
TGTGCCAGCAGTTACTCGCGGACATTACAAACGGGAGCTTTCTTT
>.|.|TRBJ2-7|TRBV30
CAWSETSDEQYF
TGTGCCTGGAGTGAGACTTCCGACGAGCAGTACTTC
>TRBD2|.|TRBJ2-7|TRBV5-4
CASSQVGASAGVAYEQYF
TGTGCCAGCAGCCAAGTTGGTGCTTCGGCGGGAGTAGCCTACGAGCAGTACTTC
>.|.|TRBJ2-3|TRBV9
CASSVGPENTQYF
TGTGCCAGCAGCGTAGGTCCCGAGAATACGCAGTATTTT
>TRBD1|.|TRBJ2-7|TRBV2
CASSGGQAVEQYF
TGTGCCAGCAGTGGGGGACAGGCCGTCGAGCAGTACTTC
>.|.|TRBJ2-7|TRBV15
CATSREVQIGNEQYF
TGTGCCACCAGCAGAGAGGTACAAATTGGGAACGAGCAGTACTTC
>TRBD2|once|TRBJ2-2|TRBV5-4
CASHPTSGLQGGELFF
TGTGCCAGCCACCCGACTAGCGGCCTACAGGGGGGGGAGCTGTTTTTT
>.|few|TRBJ1-1|TRBV29-1
CSVAGVEAFF
TGCAGCGTTGCAGGGGTTGAAGCTTTCTTT
>.|.|TRBJ1-2|TRBV4-2
CASSQDSRTAMGYTF
TGTGCCAGCAGCCAAGATAGTAGAACAGCCATGGGCTACACCTTC
>TRBD1|few|TRBJ2-7|TRBV5-1
CASSLGGQGSYEQYF
TGCGCCAGCAGCTTGGGAGGACAGGGGTCCTACGAGCAGTACTTC
>TRBD1|.|TRBJ2-5|TRBV15
CATSSWGQGPETQYF
TGTGCCACCAGCAGTTGGGGACAGGGGCCGGAGACCCAGTACTTC
>.|.|TRBJ2-1|TRBV29-1
CSATYQTMYNEQFF
TGCAGCGCTACCTACCAGACCATGTACAATGAGCAGTTCTTC
>.|.|TRBJ1-3|TRBV30
CALDVSSGNTIYF
TGTGCCTTGGACGTGAGCTCTGGAAACACCATATATTTT
>TRBD1|.|TRBJ1-5|TRBV28
CASIKQGWLQPQHF
TGTGCCAGCATTAAACAGGGGTGGCTTCAGCCCCAGCATTTT
>TRBD1|.|TRBJ1-1|TRBV5-1
CASSWIDRGTEAFF
TGCGCCAGCAGCTGGATAGACAGGGGCACTGAAGCTTTCTTT
>.|.|TRBJ1-5|TRBV20-1
CSAYRMSQHF
TGCAGTGCTTATCGTATGTCCCAGCATTTT
>.|.|TRBJ2-5|TRBV6-1
CASSRRGQETQYF
TGTGCCAGCTCCAGGAGGGGGCAAGAGACCCAGTACTTC
>.|.|TRBJ2-7|TRBV5-4
CASSLGPGTYEQYF
TGTGCCAGCAGCTTGGGACCGGGGACCTACGAGCAGTACTTC
>.|few|TRBJ2-1|TRBV14
CASSQVGLAGSRNEQFF
TGTGCCAGCAGCCAAGTTGGGCTAGCCGGTTCAAGAAATGAGCAGTTCTTC
>.|.|TRBJ2-5|TRBV10-3
CAISAAEETQYF
TGTGCCATCAGTGCCGCTGAAGAGACCCAGTACTTC
>.|few|TRBJ1-2|TRBV18
CASSPPTGPEDGYTF
TGTGCCAGCTCACCACCGACCGGCCCCGAAGATGGCTACACCTTC
>.|.|TRBJ2-1|TRBV19
CASRDRARGYNEQFF
TGTGCCAGTAGGGACCGGGCCCGGGGATACAATGAGCAGTTCTTC
>TRBD1|.|TRBJ1-4|TRBV28
CASRWDRNEKLFF
TGTGCCAGCAGGTGGGACAGAAATGAAAAACTGTTTTTT
>TRBD1|.|TRBJ1-1|TRBV11-1
CASRDWTGRDTEAFF
TGTGCCAGCAGGGACTGGACAGGGCGTGACACTGAAGCTTTCTTT
>TRBD2|once|TRBJ2-4|TRBV6-1
CASSTGLAEINIQYF
TGTGCCAGCAGTACCGGACTAGCGGAGATAAACATTCAGTACTTC
>.|.|TRBJ2-7|TRBV7-9
CASSLAPPGFFGEQYF
TGTGCCAGCAGCTTAGCGCCCCCGGGGTTCTTCGGCGAGCAGTACTTC
>TRBD2|.|TRBJ2-2|TRBV7-7
CASSSLGGRSTGELFF
TGTGCCAGCAGTTCGTTAGGCGGGAGGTCCACCGGGGAGCTGTTTTTT
>.|.|TRBJ2-5|TRBV28
CASSSYQETQYF
TGTGCCAGCAGCTCGTACCAAGAGACCCAGTACTTC
>TRBD2|.|TRBJ2-1|TRBV30
CAWSVLGVAGGEQFF
TGTGCCTGGAGTGTACTAGGGGTAGCGGGAGGCGAGCAGTTCTTC
>TRBD2|many|TRBJ2-7|TRBV15
CATSTSGRENYEQYF
TGTGCCACCAGCACTAGTGGGAGGGAGAACTACGAGCAGTACTTC
>.|.|TRBJ2-3|TRBV9
CASSPGPYTDTQYF
TGTGCCAGCAGCCCCGGACCGTACACAGATACGCAGTATTTT
>.|.|TRBJ2-6|TRBV19
CASSGGSGANVLTF
TGTGCCAGTAGTGGGGGCTCTGGGGCCAACGTCCTGACTTTC
>.|.|TRBJ2-5|TRBV4-2
CASSRTVFQETQYF
TGTGCCAGCAGTCGGACAGTCTTCCAAGAGACCCAGTACTTC